The T cell receptor beta chain under discussion was sequenced for a study of blood T cells in healthy people across ages. For the second PCR, which ran for about 6 to 11 cycles, a sample-barcoded 5' primer and a J-beta primer mix were used. TCRdb re-called the 5' RACE reads through MiXCR, storing one row per CDR3 protein. The data show over 550,000 distinct CDR3 sequences, about 30% seen once. Many counts were recorded for this clonotype. The antigen remains undetermined. It was around 9 milliliters of peripheral blood that were drawn from each donor. Study results and caveats: Without sorted subsets, naive and antigen-experienced compartments could not be conclusively compared. Diversity estimates from one million T cells were considered underestimates.

The V end was cut by 3 bases, the J end by 2 bases, with 6 bases between. The germline CDR1 and CDR2 sequences are DFQATT and SNEGSKA (reference sequence). CDR3 length equals 12 residues. The TCR originated in a woman older than 75 in good health. The chain carries TRBV20-1 and TRBJ2-3; D unclear. Material for sequencing was blood. CDR3 residues: CSARGNTDTQYF. The CDR3 region has the DNA TGCAGTGCTAGGGGAAACACAGATACGCAGTATTTT.